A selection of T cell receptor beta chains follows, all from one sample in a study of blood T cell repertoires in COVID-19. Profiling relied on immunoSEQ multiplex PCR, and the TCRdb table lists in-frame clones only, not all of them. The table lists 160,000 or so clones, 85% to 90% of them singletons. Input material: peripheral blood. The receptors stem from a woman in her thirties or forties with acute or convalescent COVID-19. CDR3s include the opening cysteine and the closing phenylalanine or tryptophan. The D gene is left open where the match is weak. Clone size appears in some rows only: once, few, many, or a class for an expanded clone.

CDR3aa: CASSQYLDLGTGELFF
CDR3nt: TGTGCCAGCAGCCAATATTTGGACTTGGGCACCGGGGAGCTGTTTTTT
v_gene: TRBV3-1/TRBV3-2
j_gene: TRBJ2-2
d_gene: NA
abundance: NA

CDR3aa: CAWSVGEVGELFF
CDR3nt: TGTGCCTGGAGTGTGGGGGAGGTTGGGGAGCTGTTTTTT
v_gene: TRBV30
j_gene: TRBJ2-2
d_gene: NA
abundance: NA

CDR3aa: CASSLELAGPRSYEQYF
CDR3nt: TGTGCCAGCAGCTTAGAACTCGCGGGCCCCCGCTCCTACGAGCAGTACTTC
v_gene: TRBV7-9
j_gene: TRBJ2-7
d_gene: NA
abundance: NA

CDR3aa: CASSLGTSGTETQYF
CDR3nt: TGCGCCAGCAGCTTGGGGACTAGCGGGACGGAGACCCAGTACTTC
v_gene: TRBV5-1
j_gene: TRBJ2-5
d_gene: TRBD2
abundance: NA

CDR3aa: CASSETGSNEKLFF
CDR3nt: TGTGCCAGCAGTGAGACAGGGTCTAATGAAAAACTGTTTTTT
v_gene: TRBV4-2
j_gene: TRBJ1-4
d_gene: TRBD1
abundance: NA

CDR3aa: CSGADRSNYGYTF
CDR3nt: TGCAGCGGAGCCGACAGGTCTAACTATGGCTACACCTTC
v_gene: TRBV29-1
j_gene: TRBJ1-2
d_gene: NA
abundance: NA

CDR3aa: CASSFGGQGNTEAFF
CDR3nt: TGTGCCAGCAGCTTCGGGGGACAGGGAAACACTGAAGCTTTCTTT
v_gene: TRBV7-9
j_gene: TRBJ1-1
d_gene: TRBD1
abundance: few

CDR3aa: CASSEGQDNTGELFF
CDR3nt: TGTGCCAGCTCAGAAGGACAGGATAACACCGGGGAGCTGTTTTTT
v_gene: TRBV6-4
j_gene: TRBJ2-2
d_gene: TRBD1
abundance: few

CDR3aa: CASSYSTGGILVMHF
CDR3nt: TGTGCCAGCAGTTACTCGACAGGGGGCATTCTGGTAATGCACTTC
v_gene: TRBV6-5
j_gene: TRBJ2-7
d_gene: TRBD1
abundance: NA

CDR3aa: CASVLEVAGGFNSPLHF
CDR3nt: TGTGCCAGCGTGCTAGAAGTGGCAGGAGGCTTTAATTCACCCCTCCACTTT
v_gene: TRBV7-8
j_gene: TRBJ1-6
d_gene: NA
abundance: few

CDR3aa: CAWSPQNYGYTF
CDR3nt: TGTGCCTGGAGTCCCCAGAACTATGGCTACACCTTC
v_gene: TRBV30
j_gene: TRBJ1-2
d_gene: NA
abundance: NA

CDR3aa: CASRLGTALPLHF
CDR3nt: TGTGCCAGCAGACTCGGGACAGCCTTACCCCTCCACTTT
v_gene: TRBV27
j_gene: TRBJ1-6
d_gene: TRBD1
abundance: NA

CDR3aa: CASSQEGPGNGWAETQYF
CDR3nt: TGTGCCAGCAGCCAAGAGGGTCCAGGAAATGGGTGGGCGGAGACCCAGTACTTC
v_gene: TRBV14
j_gene: TRBJ2-5
d_gene: NA
abundance: NA